This T cell receptor beta chain was captured in a study of beta chain features in type 1 diabetes. This CDR3 is built from 14 residues. Trimming pared 0 bases from V and 8 bases from J, leaving 13 bases between. Germline V gives CDR1 SGHTA, CDR2 FQGTGA. This clone was detected only a few times. As yet, its antigen is unknown. Expressed TCRB transcripts were sequenced, since all the RNA that had been isolated was reverse transcribed. TCRdb's copy holds only in-frame clones and misses some; the assay was immunoSEQ multiplex PCR. The sample lists about 650,000 clones; around an eighth were seen once. Study findings and constraints: TCRB CDR3 length was moderately but significantly reduced in all four CD4+ subsets of Type 1 diabetes patients. It was among patients, rather than healthy donors, that naive, central memory and Treg TCRB repertoires appeared more similar.

The sample taken for sequencing was naive CD4+ T cells from blood. The chain employs TRBV7-3 and TRBJ1-1; a possible D gene is TRBD1 (6 bases). The clonotype comes from a man aged 30 to 45 with type 1 diabetes. CDR3 DNA: TGTGCCAGCAGCTTAACACAGACCACAGGGGAAGCTTTCTTT. Translation: CASSLTQTTGEAFF.